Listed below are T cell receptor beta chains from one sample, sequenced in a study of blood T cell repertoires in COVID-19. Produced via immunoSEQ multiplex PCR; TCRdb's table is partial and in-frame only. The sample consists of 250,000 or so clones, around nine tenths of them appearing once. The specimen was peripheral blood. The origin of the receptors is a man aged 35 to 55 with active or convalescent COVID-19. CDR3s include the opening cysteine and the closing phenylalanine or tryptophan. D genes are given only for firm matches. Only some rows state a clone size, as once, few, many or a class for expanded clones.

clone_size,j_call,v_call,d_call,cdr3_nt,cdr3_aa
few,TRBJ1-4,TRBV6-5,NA,TGTGCCAGCAGTTACCGCCGGCCGACAAATAATGAAAAACTGTTTTTT,CASSYRRPTNNEKLFF
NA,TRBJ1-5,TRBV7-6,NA,TGTGCCAGCAGCTTAGGGGGGCGAGGGGGCAATCAGCCCCAGCATTTT,CASSLGGRGGNQPQHF
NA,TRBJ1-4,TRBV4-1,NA,TGCGCCAGCAGCCAAGATGTAGAGGAAAAACTGTTTTTT,CASSQDVEEKLFF
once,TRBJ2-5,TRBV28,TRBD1,TGTGCCAGCAGTTTATCCTACAGTGGGACAGGGGGTTTGGAGACCCAGTACTTC,CASSLSYSGTGGLETQYF
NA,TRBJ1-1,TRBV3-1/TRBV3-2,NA,TGTGCCAGCAGCCCGGGGGGACGTGAAGCTTTCTTT,CASSPGGREAFF
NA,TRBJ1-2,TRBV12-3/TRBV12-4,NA,TGTGCCAGCAGTCCCGGGAGCTATGGCTACACCTTC,CASSPGSYGYTF
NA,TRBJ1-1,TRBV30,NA,TGTGCCTGGCCTCGGGGGGCTGAAGCTTTCTTT,CAWPRGAEAFF
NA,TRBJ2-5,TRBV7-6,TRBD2,TGTGCCAGCAGCTTAGTTGCTAGCGGGTTACAAGAGACCCAGTACTTC,CASSLVASGLQETQYF
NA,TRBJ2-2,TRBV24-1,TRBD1,TGTGCCACCAGTCCGGGACAGACGAACACCGGGGAGCTGTTTTTT,CATSPGQTNTGELFF
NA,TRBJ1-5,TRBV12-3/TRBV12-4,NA,TGTGCCAGCTCACGGGGTTCTCTTCCGCCCCAGCATTTT,CASSRGSLPPQHF
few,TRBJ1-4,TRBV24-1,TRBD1,TGTGCCACCAGTGACCAAGGACAGGGAGGGGAAAAACTGTTTTTT,CATSDQGQGGEKLFF
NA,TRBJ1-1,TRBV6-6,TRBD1,TGTGCCAGCAGTTCTTGGACAGGGGGCCCTACTGAAGCTTTCTTT,CASSSWTGGPTEAFF
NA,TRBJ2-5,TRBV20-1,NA,TGCAGTGCTAGAGATCTCGAGACCCAGTACTTC,CSARDLETQYF
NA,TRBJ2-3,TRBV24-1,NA,TGTGCCACCAGTGACGCGGGGAGCGGCACAGATACGCAGTATTTT,CATSDAGSGTDTQYF
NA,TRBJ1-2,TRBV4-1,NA,TGCGCCAGCTCTCCGGACAGCTTTGGCTACACCTTC,CASSPDSFGYTF
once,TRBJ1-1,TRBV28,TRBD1,TGTGCCAGCACCCCTGGGACAGGGCCAACTGAAGCTTTCTTT,CASTPGTGPTEAFF
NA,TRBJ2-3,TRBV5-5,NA,TGTGCCAGCAGCCGCGCGATCAGGGTCTTGCCAGATACGCAGTATTTT,CASSRAIRVLPDTQYF
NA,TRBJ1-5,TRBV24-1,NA,TGTGCCACCAGTGGAGGAGGGGCCAATCAGCCCCAGCATTTT,CATSGGGANQPQHF
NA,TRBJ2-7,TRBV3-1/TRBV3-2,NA,TGTGCCAGCAGCCATACAGGGTTTTTATACGAGCAGTACTTC,CASSHTGFLYEQYF
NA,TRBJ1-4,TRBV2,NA,TGTGCCATGACAGGACAATCGGCTAATGAAAAACTGTTTTTT,CAMTGQSANEKLFF
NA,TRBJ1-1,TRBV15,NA,TGTGCCACCAGCAGAGGACAGGATCGGAACACTGAAGCTTTCTTT,CATSRGQDRNTEAFF
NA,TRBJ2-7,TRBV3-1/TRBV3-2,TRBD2,TGTGCCAGCAGCCAAGCCGCGGGGGGTTCCTACGAGCAGTACTTC,CASSQAAGGSYEQYF
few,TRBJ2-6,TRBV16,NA,TGTGCCAGCAGCCAATTGAGCTCTGGGGCCAACGTCCTGACTTTC,CASSQLSSGANVLTF
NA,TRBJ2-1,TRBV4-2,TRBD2,TGTGCCAGCAGCCCGGGACTAGCGGAAAACAATGAGCAGTTCTTC,CASSPGLAENNEQFF
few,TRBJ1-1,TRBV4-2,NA,TGTGCCAGCAGCCAGCTACAGGGTCGGGGGAACACTGAAGCTTTCTTT,CASSQLQGRGNTEAFF
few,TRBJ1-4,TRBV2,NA,TGTGCCAGCATGACACAGAATGAAAAACTGTTTTTT,CASMTQNEKLFF
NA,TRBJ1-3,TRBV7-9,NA,TGTGCCCTGGACGCGGAGGGCTCTGGAAACACCATATATTTT,CALDAEGSGNTIYF
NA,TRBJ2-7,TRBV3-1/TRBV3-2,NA,TGTGCCAGCAGCCAAGCCCTCCCCCCAGGTTTCTACGAGCAGTACTTC,CASSQALPPGFYEQYF
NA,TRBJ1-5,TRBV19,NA,TGTGCCAGTAGTACAGGGGAGGGACAGCCCCAGCATTTT,CASSTGEGQPQHF
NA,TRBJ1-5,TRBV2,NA,TGTGCCAGCGAGTCCCTCGACAGTAGCAATCAGCCCCAGCATTTT,CASESLDSSNQPQHF
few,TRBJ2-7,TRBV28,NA,TGTGCCAGCGGACAGTTGAGTACCGGGGTTTACGAGCAGTACTTC,CASGQLSTGVYEQYF
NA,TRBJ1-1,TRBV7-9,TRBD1,TGTGCCAGCAGGTCCGGGACAGGGATAATCTCTGAAGCTTTCTTT,CASRSGTGIISEAFF
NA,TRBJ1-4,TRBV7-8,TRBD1,TGTGCCAGCAGCTTAGGGGGACAGGGTGATGAAAAACTGTTTTTT,CASSLGGQGDEKLFF
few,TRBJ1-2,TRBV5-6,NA,TGTGCCAGCAGCTTGGGGTCGCGGGGCTACACCTTC,CASSLGSRGYTF
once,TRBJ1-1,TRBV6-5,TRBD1,TGTGCCAGCAGTCCTGAGCCCACAGGGGGCGAAGCTTTCTTT,CASSPEPTGGEAFF
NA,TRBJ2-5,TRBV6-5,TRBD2,TGTGCCAGCAGTTCCTCCGGGACTAGCGGGGCGACCCAGTACTTC,CASSSSGTSGATQYF
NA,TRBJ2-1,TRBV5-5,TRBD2,TGTGCCAGCAGCCGAGGGACTAGCGGGTTGGGTGAGCAGTTCTTC,CASSRGTSGLGEQFF
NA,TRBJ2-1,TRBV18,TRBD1,TGTGCCAGCTCTCCTGTAGTACAGGGGGGTGACTACAATGAGCAGTTCTTC,CASSPVVQGGDYNEQFF
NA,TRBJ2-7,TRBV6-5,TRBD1,TGTGCCAGCAGTAGGACGACAGGGACCTACGAGCAGTACTTC,CASSRTTGTYEQYF
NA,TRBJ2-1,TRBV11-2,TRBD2,TGTGCCAGCAGCTTATGGAAGCGGGAGGGCTACAATGAGCAGTTCTTC,CASSLWKREGYNEQFF
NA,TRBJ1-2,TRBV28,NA,TGTGCCAGCAGTCCACAGGGCTACACCTTC,CASSPQGYTF
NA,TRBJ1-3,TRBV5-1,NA,TGCGCCAGCAGCCCCGACAGTTCTGGAAACACCATATATTTT,CASSPDSSGNTIYF
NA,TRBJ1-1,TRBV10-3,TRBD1,TGTGCCATCCGGGACAGGGCCACTGAAGCTTTCTTT,CAIRDRATEAFF
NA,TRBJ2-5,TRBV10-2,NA,TGCGCCAGCAGGCTCGATGTCCTAGCTGGGACCCAGTACTTC,CASRLDVLAGTQYF
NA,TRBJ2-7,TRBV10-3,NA,TGTGCCATCAGTGAGTCGAATCAGGCCCGTGAGCAGTACTTC,CAISESNQAREQYF
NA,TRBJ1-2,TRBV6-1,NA,TGTGCCAGCAGTGAATTGGGGAGACCTTATGGCTACACCTTC,CASSELGRPYGYTF
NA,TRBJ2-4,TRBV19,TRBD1,TGTGCCAGTGCAAGGGGGACAGCAACAAACATTCAGTACTTC,CASARGTATNIQYF
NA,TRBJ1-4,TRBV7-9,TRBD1,TGTGCCAGCAGCTTCGGACAGGATAATGAAAAACTGTTTTTT,CASSFGQDNEKLFF
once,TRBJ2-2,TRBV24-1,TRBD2,TGTGCCACACACGGGACTAGCGGGAGTGGTAAGGGGGCGAACACCGGGGAGCTGTTTTTT,CATHGTSGSGKGANTGELFF
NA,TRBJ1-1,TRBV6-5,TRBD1,TGTGCCGACGGGACAGGGTGGACTGAAGCTTTCTTT,CADGTGWTEAFF
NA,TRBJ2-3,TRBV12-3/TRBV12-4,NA,TGTGCCAGCAGTTTGTCGGAGGATACGCAGTATTTT,CASSLSEDTQYF
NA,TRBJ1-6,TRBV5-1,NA,TGCGCCAGCAGCCCCCAAGGTGGAGGGACGGGTTCACCCCTCCACTTT,CASSPQGGGTGSPLHF
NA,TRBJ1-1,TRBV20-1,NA,TGCAGTCAGACTGCTGAAGCTTTCTTT,CSQTAEAFF
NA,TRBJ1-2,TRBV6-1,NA,TGTGCCAGCAGTGAATGGGCTGACTATGGCTACACCTTC,CASSEWADYGYTF
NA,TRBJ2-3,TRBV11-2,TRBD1,TGTGCCAGCAGCTTTCCTAGGACAGGGATTGGGGTCACAGATACGCAGTATTTT,CASSFPRTGIGVTDTQYF
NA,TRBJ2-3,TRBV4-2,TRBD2,TGTGCCAGCAGCCAAAGACTAGCGGATAGCACAGATACGCAGTATTTT,CASSQRLADSTDTQYF
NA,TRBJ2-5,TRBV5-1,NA,TGCGCCAGCAGCCCCGGTTACGGGCAAGAGACCCAGTACTTC,CASSPGYGQETQYF
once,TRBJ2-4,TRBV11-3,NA,TGTGCCAGCAGCTCCTGGGCAGGAAACATTCAGTACTTC,CASSSWAGNIQYF
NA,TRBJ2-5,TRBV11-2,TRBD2,TGTGCCAGCAGCTCCGACGGCACCGGGACTAGCGGGATGGAGACCCAGTACTTC,CASSSDGTGTSGMETQYF